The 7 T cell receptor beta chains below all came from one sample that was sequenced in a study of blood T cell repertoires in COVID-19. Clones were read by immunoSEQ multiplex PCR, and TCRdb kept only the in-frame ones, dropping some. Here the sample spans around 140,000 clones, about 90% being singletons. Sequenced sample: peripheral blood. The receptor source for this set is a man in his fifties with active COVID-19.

This chain's CDR3 is CASSQTGGEAGKNIQYF. CDR3 DNA sequence: TGTGCCAGCAGCCAGACAGGGGGCGAGGCGGGCAAAAACATTCAGTACTTC. This chain uses TRBV4-2 with TRBJ2-4, with 10 bases fitting TRBD1. Germline CDR1 LGHNA, CDR2 YNFKEQ. V shed 3 bases and J 3 bases; nucleotides not matched to a gene: 8. The CDR3 consists of 17 residues.

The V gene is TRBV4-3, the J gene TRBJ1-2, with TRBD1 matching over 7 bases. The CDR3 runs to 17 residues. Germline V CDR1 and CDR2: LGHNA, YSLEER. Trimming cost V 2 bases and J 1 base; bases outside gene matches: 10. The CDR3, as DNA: TGCGCCAGCAGCCAATGGGACAGTTTGGGGATTAACTATGGCTACACCTTC. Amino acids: CASSQWDSLGINYGYTF.

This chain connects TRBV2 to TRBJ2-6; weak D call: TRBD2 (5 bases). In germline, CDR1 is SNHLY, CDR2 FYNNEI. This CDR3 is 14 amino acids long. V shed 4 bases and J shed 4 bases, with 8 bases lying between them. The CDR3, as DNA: TGTGCCAGCAGTGTAGCGCGCGGGGCCAACGTCCTGACTTTC. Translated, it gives CASSVARGANVLTF.

CDR3 in amino acids: CASSQEWQGSSPLHF. The CDR3 DNA follows: TGTGCCAGCAGCCAAGAATGGCAGGGCAGTTCACCCCTCCACTTT. The rearrangement joins TRBV4-2 to TRBJ1-6, with D possibly matching TRBD1 (5 bases). The CDR3 has 15 amino acids. Germline CDR1 and CDR2: LGHNA and YNFKEQ. Trimming removed 0 bases at V and 9 bases at J, with 12 bases between.

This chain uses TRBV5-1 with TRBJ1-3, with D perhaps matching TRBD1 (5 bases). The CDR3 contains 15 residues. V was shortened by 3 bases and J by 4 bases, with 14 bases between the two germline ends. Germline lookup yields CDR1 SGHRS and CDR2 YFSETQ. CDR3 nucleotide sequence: TGCGCCAGCAGCTATGACGGGGGAACAGGAAACACCATATATTTT. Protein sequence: CASSYDGGTGNTIYF.

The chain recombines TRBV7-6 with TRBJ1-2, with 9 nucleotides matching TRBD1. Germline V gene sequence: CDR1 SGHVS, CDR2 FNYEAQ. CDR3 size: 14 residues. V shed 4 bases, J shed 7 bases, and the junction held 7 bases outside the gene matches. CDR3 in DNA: TGTGCCAGCAGCTCAGACAGGGGGGTGGCTGGCTACACCTTC. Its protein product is CASSSDRGVAGYTF.

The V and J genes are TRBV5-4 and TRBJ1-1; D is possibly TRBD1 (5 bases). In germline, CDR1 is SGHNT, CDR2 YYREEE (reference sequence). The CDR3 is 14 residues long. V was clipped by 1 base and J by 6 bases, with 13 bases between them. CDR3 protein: CASSLTNSGAEAFF. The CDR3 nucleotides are TGTGCCAGCAGCTTGACAAATTCGGGGGCTGAAGCTTTCTTT.